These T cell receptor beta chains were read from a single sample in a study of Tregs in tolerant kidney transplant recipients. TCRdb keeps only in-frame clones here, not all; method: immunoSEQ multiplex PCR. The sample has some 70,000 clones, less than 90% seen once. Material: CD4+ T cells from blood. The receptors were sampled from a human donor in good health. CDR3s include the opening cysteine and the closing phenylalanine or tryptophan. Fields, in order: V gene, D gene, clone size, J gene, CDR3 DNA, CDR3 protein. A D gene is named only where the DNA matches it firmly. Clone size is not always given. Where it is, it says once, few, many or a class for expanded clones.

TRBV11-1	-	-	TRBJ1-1	TGTGCCAGCAGCTTAACACGGGACACTGAAGCTTTCTTT	CASSLTRDTEAFF
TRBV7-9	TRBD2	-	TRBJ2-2	TGTGCCAGCAGCCGGGGACTAGCGGGAACCGGGGAGCTGTTTTTT	CASSRGLAGTGELFF
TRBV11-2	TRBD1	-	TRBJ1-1	TGTGCCAGCAGGACAGGGGGTTGGGGCACTGAAGCTTTCTTT	CASRTGGWGTEAFF
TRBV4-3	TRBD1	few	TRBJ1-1	TGCGCCAGCAGCCAAGATCTAGGGACAGCAGAAGCTTTCTTT	CASSQDLGTAEAFF
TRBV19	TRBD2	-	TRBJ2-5	TGTGCCAGTAACCGGGGTAGCGGGAGTTCAAGGGAGACCCAGTACTTC	CASNRGSGSSRETQYF
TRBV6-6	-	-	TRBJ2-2	TGTGCCAGCACCTCGGTGGATGGGCGGGAGCTGTTTTTT	CASTSVDGRELFF
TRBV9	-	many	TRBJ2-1	TGTGCCAGCAGCGTAGAAGACACAGCTGGAGGGGAGCAGTTCTTC	CASSVEDTAGGEQFF
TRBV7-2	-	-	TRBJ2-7	TGTGCCAGCAGCTTAGCGAGCCACGAGCAGTACTTC	CASSLASHEQYF
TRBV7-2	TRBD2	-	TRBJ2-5	TGTGCCAGCAGCTTAGCGGGCCTAGCGGGTGCCCAAGAGACCCAGTACTTC	CASSLAGLAGAQETQYF
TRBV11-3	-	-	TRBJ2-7	TGTGCCAGCGGGAACAGCCACGAGCAGTACTTC	CASGNSHEQYF
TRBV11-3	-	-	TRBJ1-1	TGTGCCAGCAGCTTTATTTCTGGGACTGAAGCTTTCTTT	CASSFISGTEAFF
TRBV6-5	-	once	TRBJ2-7	TGTGCCAGCAGTTTGGCCGGGCCCTACGAGCAGTACTTC	CASSLAGPYEQYF
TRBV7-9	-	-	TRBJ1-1	TGTGCCAGCAGCCAAAGTCAGGGCACTGAAGCTTTCTTT	CASSQSQGTEAFF
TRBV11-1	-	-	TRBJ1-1	TGTGCCAGCAGCTTAGGTCGGGGTAGCACTGAAGCTTTCTTT	CASSLGRGSTEAFF
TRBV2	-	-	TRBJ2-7	TGTGCCAGCAGTGAAGACAGGGGGGGAGAGCAGTACTTC	CASSEDRGGEQYF
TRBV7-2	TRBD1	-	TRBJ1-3	TGTGCCAGCAGCTTAGGGACAGGGTCCGGAAACACCATATATTTT	CASSLGTGSGNTIYF
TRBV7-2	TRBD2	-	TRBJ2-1	TGTGCCAGCAGCATGTTACCGGGACTAGCGCTCAATGAGCAGTTCTTC	CASSMLPGLALNEQFF
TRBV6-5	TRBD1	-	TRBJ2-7	TGTGCCAGCAGTGGAAGACAGGGCTACGAGCAGTACTTC	CASSGRQGYEQYF
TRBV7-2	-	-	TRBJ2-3	TGTGCCAGCAGCTCACCCGGGACAGATACGCAGTATTTT	CASSSPGTDTQYF
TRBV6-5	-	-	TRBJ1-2	TGTGCCAGCAGTTACTCGGGGCGGTATGGCTACACCTTC	CASSYSGRYGYTF
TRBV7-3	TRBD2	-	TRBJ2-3	TGTGCCAGCAGCTTAACCGGGAGGACTGGAAGTACGCAGTATTTT	CASSLTGRTGSTQYF
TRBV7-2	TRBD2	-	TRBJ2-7	TGTGCCAGCAGCTACCAGCGGGGCCCCCAAAACGAGCAGTACTTC	CASSYQRGPQNEQYF
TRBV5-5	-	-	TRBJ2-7	TGTGCCAGCAGCCCATACAGGGGGGGCTTGAGTTCCTACGAGCAGTACTTC	CASSPYRGGLSSYEQYF